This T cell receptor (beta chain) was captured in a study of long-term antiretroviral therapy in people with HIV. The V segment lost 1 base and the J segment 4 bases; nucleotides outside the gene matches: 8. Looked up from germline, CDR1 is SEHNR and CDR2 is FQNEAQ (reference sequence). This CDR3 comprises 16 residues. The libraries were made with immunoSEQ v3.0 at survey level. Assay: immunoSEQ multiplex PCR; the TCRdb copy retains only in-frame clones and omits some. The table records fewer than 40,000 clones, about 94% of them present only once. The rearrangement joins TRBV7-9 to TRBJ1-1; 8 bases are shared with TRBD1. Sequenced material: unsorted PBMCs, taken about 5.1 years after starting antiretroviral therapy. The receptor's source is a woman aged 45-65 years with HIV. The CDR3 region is CASSLGDRGGGTEAFF. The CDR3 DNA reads TGTGCCAGCAGCTTAGGTGACAGGGGAGGAGGCACTGAAGCTTTCTTT. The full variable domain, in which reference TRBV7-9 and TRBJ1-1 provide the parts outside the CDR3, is DTGVSQNPRHKITKRGQNVTFRCDPISEHNRLYWYRQTLGQGPEFLTYFQNEAQLEKSRLLSDRFSAERPKGSFSTLEIQRTEQGDSAMYLCASSLGDRGGGTEAFFGQGTRLTVV.